This T cell receptor (beta chain) originates from a study of T cells after yellow fever vaccination. Study-wide context: The authors prepared low-cell-number fractions using SMART-Seq v4 Ultra Low Input.

This clonotype was picked up many times. As yet, its antigen is unknown. Findings of the study overall: Contamination by abundant bulk-population clonotypes could be present in FACS-sorted repertoires.

Germline V gene data show CDR1 as SQVTM and CDR2 as ANQGSEA. V was clipped by 6 bases and J by 9 bases, with 14 bases between them. The CDR3 sequence is 11 residues long. TCRdb re-called the 5' RACE reads through MiXCR, storing one row per CDR3 protein. The sample lists a few hundred thousand distinct CDR3 sequences; approximately 10% were seen once. This receptor was taken from a man between 18 and 35 years old who received the YFV17D yellow fever vaccine. The specimen was PBMCs, collected on the day of the first yellow fever vaccination. The V call is TRBV29-1, the J call TRBJ1-2, with a possible D match to TRBD1 (6 bases). CDR3 protein: CSVREGVSYTF. CDR3 coding DNA: TGCAGCGTAAGGGAGGGGGTGAGCTACACCTTC.